The sequence of this T cell receptor (beta chain) was determined in a study of T cell responses to AZD1222 COVID-19 vaccine. Findings of the study overall: There were repertoire samples only from the period after the peak T cell response.

On this clone: Its antigen remains unknown.

The CDR3 runs to 16 residues. Germline V CDR1 and CDR2: MNHEY, SVGAGI. Trimming shortened V by 0 bases and J by 4 bases, and 15 bases separated the two germline ends. Libraries were prepared by immunoSEQ multiplex PCR; TCRdb keeps only in-frame clonotypes and omits some of them. The sample includes approximately 100,000 clones, 88% of them seen just once. This chain connects TRBV6-5 to TRBJ1-2, with D possibly TRBD1 on 5 matching bases. The TCR was taken from an adult in good health. Sample: peripheral blood, taken on day 0 of AZD1222 vaccination. The CDR3 loop is CASSYSSGAGLYGYTF. In DNA, the CDR3 is TGTGCCAGCAGTTACTCGAGTGGGGCAGGGCTCTATGGCTACACCTTC.